The clone carrying this T cell receptor beta chain was detected once. The data stem from a study of control samples from healthy donors and cancer patients. The CDR3 spans 14 residues. V gave up 2 bases and J gave up 8 bases; unmatched junction bases: 3. Looked up from germline, CDR1 is SGHRS and CDR2 is YFSETQ. Using immunoSEQ multiplex PCR, the repertoire was profiled, and TCRdb retains in-frame clones only, with some absent. This table holds about 89,000 clones, under 90% found once. The J gene is TRBJ1-4, the V gene TRBV5-1, with 10 bases identical to TRBD1. Material for sequencing was blood. This sequence was found in a woman aged 40 to 50 in good health. Written as DNA, the CDR3 is TGCGCCAGCAGCTTCGGGACAGGGGTGGAAAAACTGTTTTTT. Protein product: CASSFGTGVEKLFF. The entire variable domain, with the rest obtained from reference TRBV5-1 and TRBJ1-4, is as follows: KAGVTQTPRYLIKTRGQQVTLSCSPISGHRSVSWYQQTPGQGLQFLFEYFSETQRNKGNFPGRFSGRQFSNSRSEMNVSTLELGDSALYLCASSFGTGVEKLFFGSGTQLSVL.